These 15 T cell receptor beta chains were all obtained from the same sample, sequenced in a study of human T cells and chemical hapten exposure. TCRdb analysed the RACE reads with MiXCR anew, one entry per CDR3 protein. The repertoire holds approximately 79,000 distinct CDR3 sequences, 10% seen once, with approximately 1.5% in the top ten. Time point defined: patch test 1, 2 weeks after DPC sensitization. The treatment was: therapeutic diphenylcyclopropenone sensitization with weekly scalp DPC. Sequencing was performed on whole blood, taken in connection with sensitization to the hapten diphenylcyclopropenone (DPC). These receptors came from a woman aged 45 to 65 with alopecia areata. Some clones in this sample may be carry-over from other donors' samples.

This chain uses TRBV29-1 with TRBJ1-4; the match to TRBD1 covers 7 bases. CDR3 length: 15 residues. V lost 7 bases and J lost 6; bases outside the gene matches: 14. The germline gives CDR1 SQVTM, CDR2 ANQGSEA. The CDR3 region is CSAQRDRDSHEKLFF. The CDR3 DNA sequence: TGCAGCGCCCAACGCGACCGGGACAGTCATGAAAAACTGTTTTTT.

V and J are TRBV11-2 and TRBJ1-6; D is uncertain. This CDR3 has 13 residues. Germline CDR1 reads SGHAT; CDR2 reads FQNNGV. Trimming stripped 4 bases from V and 6 bases from J, with 7 bases between. Written as DNA, the CDR3 is TGTGCCAGCAGCTCCCACTTTAATTCACCCCTCCACTTT. Its protein is CASSSHFNSPLHF.

The table lists this clonotype with a few counts. The chain is built from TRBV19 and TRBJ2-6, with 12 bases matching TRBD2. This CDR3 contains 17 residues. In germline, CDR1 is LNHDA, CDR2 SQIVND (reference sequence). Trimming took 5 bases from V and 2 from J; bases not matched to a gene: 4. The CDR3 loop reads CASSGTSGLTGANVLTF. Here the CDR3 DNA reads TGTGCCAGTAGTGGGACTAGCGGGTTAACTGGGGCCAACGTCCTGACTTTC.

The sample holds many counts of this clonotype. This rearrangement joins TRBV6-5 to TRBJ1-3; tentative D call: TRBD1 (5 bases). With 0 bases removed from V and 0 bases from J, the gap between germline ends came to 12 bases. Germline CDR1 is MNHEY and CDR2 is SVGAGI. This CDR3 contains 17 residues. CDR3 DNA: TGTGCCAGCAGTTACTCCTCCTTAGGGGTCTCTGGAAACACCATATATTTT. Translation: CASSYSSLGVSGNTIYF.

This clonotype was detected only a few times. The chain is built from TRBV6-6 and TRBJ2-3, with TRBD2 as a possible D gene (6 bases). V shed 2 bases and J shed 3 bases, with 6 bases lying between them. In germline, CDR1 is MNHNY, CDR2 SVGAGI (reference sequence). This CDR3 spans 13 amino acids. The CDR3 DNA reads TGTGCCAGCAGTTACGGAGGGACAGATACGCAGTATTTT. This gives the protein CASSYGGTDTQYF.

This clonotype has just a few counts. J is TRBJ1-2 and V is TRBV20-1, with 9 bases that match TRBD1. The junction had 12 bases not matched to a gene; V was cut back by 6 bases and J by 4 bases. Germline assignment: CDR1 DFQATT and CDR2 SNEGSKA (reference sequence). The CDR3 runs 15 residues. In DNA form, the CDR3 reads TGCAGTGCCCATACCGCGGACAGGGGAGGCTATGGCTACACCTTC. Its protein is CSAHTADRGGYGYTF.

As concerns this clonotype: A much larger clone lies one base from this, so it may be a read error. The chain joins TRBV6-6 to TRBJ1-1; D might be TRBD1 (5 bases). Between the trimmed V and J ends, which lost 3 bases and 4 bases, there was a span of 15 bases. Germline CDR1 is MNHNY and CDR2 is SVGAGI (reference sequence). This CDR3 has 15 amino acids. The CDR3 is CASSYSAGRITEAFF. The CDR3 DNA sequence: TGTGCCAGCAGTTATTCCGCAGGGCGTATCACTGAAGCTTTCTTT.

The chain's CDR3 is CASSQDGDSNQPQHF. The CDR3 bases are TGCGCCAGCAGCCAAGACGGCGATAGCAATCAGCCCCAGCATTTT. The chain links TRBV4-3 to TRBJ1-5, with D uncertain. V was clipped by 0 bases and J by 0 bases, with 6 bases between them. Germline-derived CDR1 and CDR2 are LGHNA and YSLEER. The length of the CDR3 is 15 residues.

This clonotype was observed many times. The J gene is TRBJ2-1, the V gene TRBV11-2, with a possible D match to TRBD1 (7 bases). Germline CDR1 reads SGHAT; CDR2 reads FQNNGV. This CDR3 has 13 residues. Deletions cut 5 bases from V and 10 bases from J, with 15 bases between. The CDR3 DNA sequence: TGTGCCAGCAGCCAGCTTGGAGGGGGCGAGCAGTTCTTC. Protein sequence: CASSQLGGGEQFF.

This chain joins TRBV5-1 and TRBJ2-6; a possible D gene is TRBD1 (5 bases). This CDR3 has 15 amino acids. V was shortened by 4 bases and J by 1 base, with 9 bases between the two germline ends. The germline V gene has CDR1 SGHRS and CDR2 YFSETQ. As DNA, the CDR3 is TGCGCCAGCAGCAAAACAGGTTCTGGGGCCAACGTCCTGACTTTC. Translation: CASSKTGSGANVLTF.

This clonotype was detected a few times. The chain links TRBV29-1 to TRBJ2-3; D unresolved. V gave up 6 bases and J gave up 9 bases, with 19 bases separating them. The germline gives CDR1 SQVTM, CDR2 ANQGSEA. This CDR3 has 13 residues. The CDR3 DNA sequence: TGCAGCGTGTCTTCCGGATCCTCTGGGACGCAGTATTTT. This sequence encodes CSVSSGSSGTQYF.

The chain recombines TRBV20-1 with TRBJ1-5; D gene ambiguous. Germline V CDR1 and CDR2: DFQATT, SNEGSKA (reference sequence). Deletions cut 3 bases from V and 3 bases from J, with 9 bases between. The CDR3 is 13 residues long. The CDR3 sequence is CSAREGFNQPQHF. The CDR3 DNA reads as TGCAGTGCTAGGGAGGGTTTCAATCAGCCCCAGCATTTT.

The J gene is TRBJ2-2, the V gene TRBV28; perhaps TRBD1 as D (6 bases). Between the trimmed V and J ends, which lost 6 bases and 2 bases, there was a span of 7 bases. The CDR3 consists of 13 residues. The V gene's germline CDR1 is MDHEN and CDR2 SYDVKM. The CDR3 here is CASRTGNTGELFF. The DNA for the CDR3 is TGTGCCAGCAGGACAGGAAACACCGGGGAGCTGTTTTTT.

The sample holds many counts of this clonotype. The chain joins TRBV6-5 to TRBJ1-5, with 9 bases aligning to TRBD1. The CDR3 extends over 14 amino acids. Germline assignment: CDR1 MNHEY and CDR2 SVGAGI. The V segment lost 5 bases and the J segment 7 bases; nucleotides outside the gene matches: 6. CDR3: CASSEQGAGQPQHF. As DNA, the CDR3 is TGTGCCAGCAGTGAACAGGGGGCGGGGCAGCCCCAGCATTTT.

The V gene is TRBV12-5, the J gene TRBJ1-4; no firm D call. Trimming removed 7 bases at V and 7 bases at J, with 16 bases between. From germline, CDR1 is LGHNT and CDR2 FRNRAP. The CDR3 spans 14 residues. In DNA, the CDR3 is TGTGCTAGTGCTGACCAGGTGTCGATTGAAAAACTGTTTTTT. Amino acid sequence: CASADQVSIEKLFF.